The clone carrying this T cell receptor (beta chain) has at least ten counts. Antigen specificity is unknown. The sample belongs to a study of T cells in Graves' hyperthyroidism and ophthalmopathy. Study overall: The blood sample was taken at first diagnosis, before treatment began.

Findings of the study overall: The majority of expanded thyroid clonotypes above 0.001 also appeared in blood.

The germline V gene encodes CDR1 MNHEY and CDR2 SMNVEV (reference sequence). The ends lost 1 base at V and 5 bases at J; junction bases unmatched: 8. CDR3 size: 15 residues. On the basis of clinical symptoms, serum thyroxine and TRAb, thyroid ultrasound and orbital computed tomography, diagnoses were made. Amplification of TCR beta CDR3 regions used RNA as the template. Initially, a first-round RT-PCR of the TCR CDR3 employed the HTBI primer set. TCRdb independently ran MiXCR on the multiplex PCR reads; one entry per CDR3 protein. The sample carries roughly 700,000 distinct CDR3 sequences, 12% to 15% recorded once.

The sequence derives from a woman between 18 and 30 years old with Graves' hyperthyroidism. The sample comprised blood. This chain links TRBV27 with TRBJ2-7, with TRBD2 identical over 7 bases. The chain's CDR3 is CASSLYSPGGDEQYF. CDR3 sequence (DNA): TGTGCCAGCAGTTTATATTCCCCGGGAGGAGACGAGCAGTACTTC.